This T cell receptor beta chain came from a study of regulatory T cells in long-lasting Graves disease (dated by TCRdb to the early 2020s). At the level of the whole study: Newly diagnosed Graves' disease patients had taken antithyroid drugs for less than 3 months. Persistent Graves' disease patients were compared with newly diagnosed Graves' disease patients by peripheral blood TCR sequencing and RNA sequencing. The study was conducted in China and was registered as a clinical trial. A total of about 33 samples underwent TCR sequencing, from some 13 patients with persistent Graves' disease and 20 or so patients with newly diagnosed Graves' disease. Study-wide findings and limitations: Persistent disease showed preferential use of TRBV28, TRBJ1-2 and TRBJ2-5, whereas newly diagnosed disease favored TRBV20-1 and TRBJ2-1. As a limitation, the authors acknowledged that the small sample size may reduce accuracy. Compared with newly diagnosed patients, patients with persistent Graves' disease had lower TCR Shannon entropy and fewer highly expanded clones, which suggests clonal expansion. Sequencing and analysis were limited to the TCR beta chain. Peripheral blood alone was examined, since thyroid tissue, which constituted the primary lesion, could not be accessed. Persistent patients shared more public clonotypes among themselves (over 2,500) than newly diagnosed patients did (nearly 1,000).

To prepare the library, multiplex PCR was applied. The reads were generated on an Illumina HiSeq 4000. iRepertoire HTBI primers and Arm-PCR amplification of CDR3 regions were used to construct TCR beta libraries. Before sequencing, the PCR products went through gel purification. The authors' analysis ran thus. Across samples, roughly 60 TRBV and roughly 15 TRBJ segments were identified and used for gene usage analysis of CDR3 amino acid clonotypes. COPE and FqMerger were used to merge the filtered high-quality paired reads into contigs. BLAST was used to align contigs to the IMGT TRBV, TRBD and TRBJ reference genes, and CDR3 was defined following IMGT. Any clonotype with a frequency above 0.1% was counted as a highly expanded clone. Shannon entropy served as the measure of repertoire diversity, while the Gini coefficient captured V-J evenness. A clonotype was considered public if more than one individual shared it. TCRdb reprocessing: public reads trimmed at Q25 with fastp, clones called with MiXCR, in-frame beta chains kept. Each CDR3 protein appears once, grouped with its most common genes and DNA. TCRdb's processing, not the authors' own work, is the source of the V and J calls. The sample table contains over 300,000 distinct CDR3 sequences; only one count was recorded for about 14% of them. The leading ten clones occupy 22% of the sample.

The sample's time point, from its label and the paper: newly diagnosed GD, antithyroid drugs for less than 3 months. For both TCR sequencing and RNA sequencing, RNA was extracted from PBMCs in TRIzol. The diagnosis of Graves' disease followed American Thyroid Association guidelines. Recruitment of patients was carried out at an endocrinology department in Xi'an, China. Each patient gave approximately 9 milliliters of peripheral blood, collected in an EDTA anticoagulant tube. Ficoll Paque Plus density gradient separation was used to isolate PBMCs, and no further T cell sorting was done. An Agilent 2100 Bioanalyzer and agarose gel were used to check RNA quality, and a NanoDrop 2000 was used to measure RNA concentration. Including cysteine and phenylalanine, the CDR3 has 15 amino acids. Only the CDR3 DNA stays, 45 bases, in frame from base 1. At the junction V is shortened by 4 bases and J by 1 base, with 12 bases in between. CDR1 SGHNT and CDR2 YYREEE are derived from the germline V gene (reference sequence).

This clonotype has more than one count but fewer than ten. It has no known antigen specificity. The input lacks base qualities; no much larger clone sits a single base away. The source material was peripheral blood mononuclear cells (PBMCs), sampled at new diagnosis, from a patient treated with antithyroid drugs. The receptor comes from a female donor with Graves disease. Here the chain combines TRBV5-4 and TRBJ2-4; the D gene cannot be named for sure. The CDR3 sequence is CASSTLSGAKNIQYF. The nucleotide sequence is given as TGTGCCAGCAGCACTTTATCCGGCGCCAAAAACATTCAGTACTTC.